A single sample is the source of the 12 T cell receptor beta chains below, sequenced in a study of T-cell memory formation after mild COVID-19. One entry per CDR3 protein results from TCRdb running MiXCR on the 5' RACE reads. The table shows approximately 490,000 distinct CDR3 sequences, with just over 20% occurring only once. Sequenced material: PBMCs or a T cell subset sorted from them (not recorded which). These receptors were obtained from an adult woman who had mild COVID-19 (a few samples of this study predate the infection). Cell type and time point are not known.

In regard to this clonotype: The junction departs from germline at one end; a sequencing error may be responsible. The chain recombines TRBV20-1 with TRBJ2-7; possibly TRBD1 for D (5 bases). CDR1 is DFQATT and CDR2 is SNEGSKA in the germline V gene (reference sequence). The CDR3 has 14 amino acids. CDR3 region: CRARERQGADEQYF. CDR3 sequence (DNA): TGCCGTGCTAGGGAAAGGCAGGGTGCGGACGAGCAGTACTTC.

This sequence joins TRBV7-3 and TRBJ2-2; D remains unclear. The germline gives CDR1 SGHTA, CDR2 FQGTGA. The CDR3 is made up of 16 amino acids. V was cut by 0 bases and J by 4 bases, with 12 bases left in between. Here the CDR3 reads CASSLTSATTTGELFF. The CDR3 bases are TGTGCCAGCAGCTTAACGTCCGCGACAACCACCGGGGAGCTGTTTTTT.

V usage is TRBV30 and J usage is TRBJ2-1; 10 bases are a match to TRBD2. J lost 7 bases, V lost 1 base, and 4 bases had no gene match. The germline V gene has CDR1 GTSNPN and CDR2 SVGIG (reference sequence). The CDR3 loop spans 14 amino acids. CDR3 sequence: CAWSGAGGRNEQFF. CDR3 bases: TGTGCCTGGAGTGGAGCGGGGGGGCGAAATGAGCAGTTCTTC. Full variable domain (missing parts from reference TRBV30 and TRBJ2-1): SQTIHQWPATLVQPVGSPLSLECTVEGTSNPNLYWYRQAAGRGLQLLFYSVGIGQISSEVPQNLSASRPQDRQFILSSKKLLLSDSGFYLCAWSGAGGRNEQFFGPGTRLTVL.

V is TRBV30 and J is TRBJ2-1, with a possible D match to TRBD2 (7 bases). Per germline, CDR1 GTSNPN and CDR2 SVGIG (reference sequence). CDR3 length: 13 amino acids. As DNA, the CDR3 is TGTGCTGGAGGGGGGGCTCTTATGTATGAGCAGTTCTTC. It encodes CAGGGALMYEQFF.

In its sample, this clonotype was seen a few times. The chain combines TRBV4-2 with TRBJ2-1, with D possibly TRBD1 on 5 matching bases. The ends were cut back, 6 bases at V and 3 bases at J, with 12 bases in the middle. Germline V gene data show CDR1 as LGHNA and CDR2 as YNFKEQ. This CDR3 is built from 14 residues. The CDR3 is CASRPPGRYNEQFF. The CDR3, as DNA: TGTGCCAGCAGACCCCCAGGGCGCTACAATGAGCAGTTCTTC.

In this sample, this clonotype turned up a few times. This rearrangement joins TRBV5-1 to TRBJ2-2, with D uncertain. The V end was cut by 2 bases, the J end by 7 bases, with 24 bases between. This CDR3 is built from 18 residues. Germline CDR1 reads SGHRS; CDR2 reads YFSETQ. CDR3 region: CASSFTPLSTVTGGELFF. The CDR3 DNA follows: TGCGCCAGCAGCTTTACTCCCCTATCAACAGTAACCGGCGGGGAGCTGTTTTTT. The full variable domain, with the rest looked up from reference TRBV5-1 and TRBJ2-2, is KAGVTQTPRYLIKTRGQQVTLSCSPISGHRSVSWYQQTPGQGLQFLFEYFSETQRNKGNFPGRFSGRQFSNSRSEMNVSTLELGDSALYLCASSFTPLSTVTGGELFFGEGSRLTVL.

This clonotype was detected a few times. The gene calls are TRBV6-2 or TRBV6-3 and TRBJ2-1; D possibly matches TRBD1 or TRBD2 (6 bases each). CDR1 is MNHEY, CDR2 SVGEGT, per germline. V was cut by 7 bases and J by 12 bases, with 22 bases left in between. This CDR3 has 14 residues. CDR3 in amino acids: CASNRLGGGTTQFF. Written as DNA, the CDR3 is TGTGCCAGCAACCGCCTTGGAGGGGGGACGACGCAGTTCTTC.

This chain joins TRBV29-1 and TRBJ1-1, with 7 bases fitting TRBD1. Germline V gives CDR1 SQVTM, CDR2 ANQGSEA. The junction had 5 bases not matched to a gene; V was cut back by 3 bases and J by 4 bases. The CDR3 spans 13 residues. CDR3 protein: CSVERQGGTEAFF. The DNA of the CDR3 is TGCAGCGTTGAGAGGCAGGGGGGCACTGAAGCTTTCTTT.

This chain connects TRBV5-6 to TRBJ2-7; no clear D gene. V was pared by 4 bases and J by 4 bases, with 12 bases between. The germline V gene encodes CDR1 SGHDT and CDR2 YYEEEE. The CDR3 runs to 13 residues. The CDR3 nucleotides are TGTGCCAGCAGCCTTTCTTATCCTTACGAGCAGTACTTC. Protein product: CASSLSYPYEQYF.

This chain connects TRBV6-1 to TRBJ2-1, with 7 bases aligning to TRBD2. The germline gives CDR1 MNHNS, CDR2 SASEGT. The CDR3 covers 16 residues. Losses at the gene ends were 1 base for V and 5 bases for J; bases not matched to a gene: 8. The CDR3 DNA follows: TGTGCCAGCAGTGAAGGGGGGGGGAGACTGGACAATGAGCAGTTCTTC. Translated: CASSEGGGRLDNEQFF.

At least ten counts were recorded for this clonotype. This rearrangement joins TRBV12-3 or TRBV12-4 to TRBJ2-7, with 9 bases fitting TRBD2. V was clipped by 7 bases and J by 6 bases; unmatched bases: 7. The CDR3 sequence is 13 residues long. CDR3 protein: CASTSHSGGEQYF. The DNA of the CDR3 is TGTGCCAGCACCTCCCATAGCGGGGGCGAGCAGTACTTC.

This clonotype was counted only a few times. The chain carries TRBV25-1 and TRBJ1-1; D is unresolved. Trimming stripped 8 bases from V and 3 bases from J, with 7 bases between. The CDR3 has 11 amino acids. Per germline, CDR1 MGHDK and CDR2 SYGVNS. The CDR3 coding sequence is TGTGCCAGCCGGGCAGACACTGAAGCTTTCTTT. Its translation is CASRADTEAFF. Looking up the rest from reference TRBV25-1 and TRBJ1-1 gives the full variable domain: EADIYQTPRYLVIGTGKKITLECSQTMGHDKMYWYQQDPGMELHLIHYSYGVNSTEKGDLSSESTVSRIRTEHFPLTLESARPSHTSQYLCASRADTEAFFGQGTRLTVV.